The T cell receptor (beta chain) described here comes from a study of radiation and T cells in renal cell carcinoma. In the case of this clone: What it recognizes is unknown.

Points from the study as a whole: Top tumor clonotypes rose in blood 2 weeks post-radiation, then contracted. No pretreatment tumor biopsies were available for baseline clonotypes.

Between the trimmed V and J ends, which lost 5 bases and 3 bases, there was a span of 11 bases. This CDR3 spans 14 amino acids. Germline V gives CDR1 LNHDA, CDR2 SQIVND (reference sequence). The protocol was immunoSEQ multiplex PCR, while the TCRdb copy is restricted to in-frame clones and leaves out a portion. The table lists roughly 92,000 clones, around 83% of them singletons. Time point described: blood 4 weeks post-SBRT, at nephrectomy. Treatment defined: 15 Gy SBRT to primary tumor, nephrectomy 4 weeks later. Nephrectomy followed 15 Gy stereotactic body radiation by 4 weeks. The chain has TRBV19 and TRBJ1-5, with D possibly being TRBD1 (5 bases). The origin of this receptor is a man in his 60s with renal cell carcinoma. This specimen consisted of blood, obtained from a patient whose treatment included radiotherapy and nephrectomy. CDR3 residues: CASSRDSVNQPQHF. In DNA, the CDR3 is TGTGCCAGTAGTCGAGACAGTGTCAATCAGCCCCAGCATTTT.